The clone carrying this T cell receptor (beta chain) turned up a few times. Its antigen remains unidentified. This sample stems from a study of blood T cells in healthy people across ages. Germline V CDR1 and CDR2: MNHEY, SVGEGT. V was cut by 0 bases and J by 3 bases, with 15 bases left in between. CDR3 size: 17 residues. Study observations and caveats: The unsorted PBMCs prevented any conclusive comparison of naive versus antigen-experienced cells.

A second PCR of 7 to 11 cycles used a sample-barcoded 5' primer and a J-beta primer mix. TCRdb fed the 5' RACE reads into MiXCR, producing one record per CDR3 protein. Of about 1.4 million distinct CDR3 sequences in the sample, approximately 60% are singletons; the top ten hold 6.5% to 8%. The receptor comes from a man aged 18-30 years in good health. The sequenced sample consisted of blood. The chain recombines TRBV6-2 or TRBV6-3 with TRBJ2-4; D unresolved. The CDR3 coding sequence is TGTGCCAGCAGTTACTCCCTCTCCGGACCAAACAAAAACATTCAGTACTTC. It codes for CASSYSLSGPNKNIQYF.